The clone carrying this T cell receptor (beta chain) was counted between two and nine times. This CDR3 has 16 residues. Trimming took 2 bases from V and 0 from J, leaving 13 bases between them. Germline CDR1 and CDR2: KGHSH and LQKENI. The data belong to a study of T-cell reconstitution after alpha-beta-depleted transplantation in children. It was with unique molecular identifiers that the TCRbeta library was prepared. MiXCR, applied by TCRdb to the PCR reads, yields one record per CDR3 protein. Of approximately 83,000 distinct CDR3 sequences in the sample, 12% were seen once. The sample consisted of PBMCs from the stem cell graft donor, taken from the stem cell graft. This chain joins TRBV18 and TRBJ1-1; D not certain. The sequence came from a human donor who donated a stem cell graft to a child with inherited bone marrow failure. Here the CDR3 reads CASSPIVLGMNTEAFF. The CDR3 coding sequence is TGTGCCAGCTCACCAATCGTGTTGGGGATGAACACTGAAGCTTTCTTT.